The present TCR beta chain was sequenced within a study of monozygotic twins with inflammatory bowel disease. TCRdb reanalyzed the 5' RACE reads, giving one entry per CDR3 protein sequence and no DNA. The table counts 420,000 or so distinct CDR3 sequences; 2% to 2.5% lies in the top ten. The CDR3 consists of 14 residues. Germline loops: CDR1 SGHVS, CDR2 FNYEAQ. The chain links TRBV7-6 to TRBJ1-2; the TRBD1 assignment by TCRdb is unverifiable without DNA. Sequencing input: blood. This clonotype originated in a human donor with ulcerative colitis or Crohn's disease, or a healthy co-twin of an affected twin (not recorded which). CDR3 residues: CASSPGQGFYGYTF. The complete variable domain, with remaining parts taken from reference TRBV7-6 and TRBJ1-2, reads GAGVSQSPRYKVTKRGQDVALRCDPISGHVSLYWYRQALGQGPEFLTYFNYEAQQDKSGLPNDRFSAERPEGSISTLTIQRTEQRDSAMYRCASSPGQGFYGYTFGSGTRLTVV.